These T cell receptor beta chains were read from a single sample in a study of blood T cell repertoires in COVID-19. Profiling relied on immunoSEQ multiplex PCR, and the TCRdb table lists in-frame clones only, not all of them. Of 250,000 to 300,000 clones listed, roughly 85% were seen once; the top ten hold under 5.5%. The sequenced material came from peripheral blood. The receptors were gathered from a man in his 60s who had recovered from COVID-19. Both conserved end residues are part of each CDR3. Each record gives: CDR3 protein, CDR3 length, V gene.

CDR3 protein: CAWAKRGNTDTQYF
CDR3 length: 14
V gene: TRBV30

CDR3 protein: CASRVRGDRGTGEQYF
CDR3 length: 16
V gene: TRBV27

CDR3 protein: CASSQDSAQRGGQYF
CDR3 length: 15
V gene: TRBV4-1

CDR3 protein: CASSLERGGRSYNEQFF
CDR3 length: 17
V gene: TRBV7-6

CDR3 protein: CASSRQGQGNYGYTF
CDR3 length: 15
V gene: TRBV13

CDR3 protein: CASSWGGRVYGWEQYF
CDR3 length: 16
V gene: TRBV5-5

CDR3 protein: CASSDPGLGHNEQFF
CDR3 length: 15
V gene: TRBV5-1

CDR3 protein: CASSDGREIDEQYF
CDR3 length: 14
V gene: TRBV2

CDR3 protein: CASSLGRQVETQYF
CDR3 length: 14
V gene: TRBV7-2

CDR3 protein: CASSRLDYNEQFF
CDR3 length: 13
V gene: TRBV25-1

CDR3 protein: CASSFRGGRRTQYF
CDR3 length: 14
V gene: TRBV7-9

CDR3 protein: CASSERDYQETQYF
CDR3 length: 14
V gene: TRBV10-2

CDR3 protein: CASSLDVGPSTDTQYF
CDR3 length: 16
V gene: TRBV5-5

CDR3 protein: CASSLRQGPLGANVLTF
CDR3 length: 17
V gene: TRBV18

CDR3 protein: CASSILRGTQYF
CDR3 length: 12
V gene: TRBV19

CDR3 protein: CASSPFSGGAAGELFF
CDR3 length: 16
V gene: TRBV5-1

CDR3 protein: CASSLAVLVMDEQFF
CDR3 length: 15
V gene: TRBV7-8

CDR3 protein: CASSVGAGTTDTQYF
CDR3 length: 15
V gene: TRBV9

CDR3 protein: CASSYRDSSSYEQYF
CDR3 length: 15
V gene: TRBV6-5

CDR3 protein: CASSPLLAVNTGELFF
CDR3 length: 16
V gene: TRBV18

CDR3 protein: CASSLVGDTQYF
CDR3 length: 12
V gene: TRBV5-4

CDR3 protein: CATSRDPGARGGNEQYF
CDR3 length: 17
V gene: TRBV15

CDR3 protein: CATGTSGTDTQYF
CDR3 length: 13
V gene: TRBV11-2

CDR3 protein: CASSYRDSYSYNEQFF
CDR3 length: 16
V gene: TRBV6-5

CDR3 protein: CASSLLDSRYEKLFF
CDR3 length: 15
V gene: TRBV19

CDR3 protein: CASGSGTEAFF
CDR3 length: 11
V gene: TRBV12-5

CDR3 protein: CAWTEQGRNIQYF
CDR3 length: 13
V gene: TRBV30

CDR3 protein: CASSPWTATYEQYF
CDR3 length: 14
V gene: TRBV3-1/TRBV3-2

CDR3 protein: CASRIGTGGQNTEAFF
CDR3 length: 16
V gene: TRBV5-1

CDR3 protein: CASSFNRGRPIPGAFF
CDR3 length: 16
V gene: TRBV28

CDR3 protein: CASSLPGVNTEAFF
CDR3 length: 14
V gene: TRBV28

CDR3 protein: CASSVWGSREQFF
CDR3 length: 13
V gene: TRBV6-4